What follows describes a single TCR beta chain. Its specificity is not known. This sample was included in a study of T cell responses to AZD1222 COVID-19 vaccine. Broader study findings: Only a handful of people who got AZD1222 tested seropositive at baseline.

The table came from immunoSEQ multiplex PCR; TCRdb's copy has only in-frame clones and leaves some out. The table lists approximately 140,000 clones, 80% to 90% of them singletons. The ends were cut back, 6 bases at V and 1 base at J, with 21 bases in the middle. The CDR3 contains 17 residues. Per germline, CDR1 SEHNR and CDR2 FQNEAQ (reference sequence). Source: peripheral blood, taken on day 0 of AZD1222 vaccination. This chain uses TRBV7-9 with TRBJ1-1, with D uncertain. The TCR was taken from an adult in good health. The CDR3 DNA reads TGTGCCAGCAGTAACAATGCCGTTGGAAGACCGAACACTGAAGCTTTCTTT. It codes for CASSNNAVGRPNTEAFF.